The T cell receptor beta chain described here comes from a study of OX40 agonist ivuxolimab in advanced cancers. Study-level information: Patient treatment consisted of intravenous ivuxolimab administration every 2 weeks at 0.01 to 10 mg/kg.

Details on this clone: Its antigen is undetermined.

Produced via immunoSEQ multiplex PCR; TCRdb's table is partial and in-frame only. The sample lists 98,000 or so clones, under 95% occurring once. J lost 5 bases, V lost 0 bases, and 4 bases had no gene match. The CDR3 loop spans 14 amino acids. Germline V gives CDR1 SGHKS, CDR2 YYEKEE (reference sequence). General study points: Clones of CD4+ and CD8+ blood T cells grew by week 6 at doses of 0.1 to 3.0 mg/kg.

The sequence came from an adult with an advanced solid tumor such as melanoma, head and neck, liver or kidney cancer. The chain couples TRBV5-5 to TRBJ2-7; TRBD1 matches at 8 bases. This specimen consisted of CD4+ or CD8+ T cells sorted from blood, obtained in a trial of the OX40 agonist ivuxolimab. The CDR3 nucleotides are TGTGCCAGCAGCTTGGGACAGGGGAGGAACGAGCAGTACTTC. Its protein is CASSLGQGRNEQYF. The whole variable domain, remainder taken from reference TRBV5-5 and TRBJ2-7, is DAGVTQSPTHLIKTRGQQVTLRCSPISGHKSVSWYQQVLGQGPQFIFQYYEKEERGRGNFPDRFSARQFPNYSSELNVNALLLGDSALYLCASSLGQGRNEQYFGPGTRLTVT.